This T cell receptor beta chain is drawn from a study of T cell changes during pregnancy in multiple sclerosis (dated by TCRdb to the late 2010s). About the investigation overall: Changes in the T cell repertoire over the course of pregnancy were examined in this study in women with multiple sclerosis.

Spanning cysteine to phenylalanine, the CDR3 consists of 14 amino acids. The CDR3 DNA has 42 bases and is translated from base 1. V is reduced by 0 bases and J by 7 bases, leaving a spacing of 12 bases between them. From a lookup of the germline V gene, CDR1 and CDR2 are MNHNS and SASEGT. With respect to this clone: Its antigen remains undetermined. No much larger clone exists at a distance of one base, and base qualities are not known.

Libraries were made using the immunoSEQ multiplex PCR assay. TCRdb took over this immuneACCESS table, retaining in-frame rearrangements with V and J assigned. Such tables are incomplete; in checked studies, under half of the missing clones stem from an unresolved V gene, and the remainder is unexplained. For this sample there are about 24,000 clones; roughly 90% appear just once. The ten largest clones represent under 9.5% of the sample. The chain is encoded by TRBV6-1 joined to TRBJ1-2; confidence is insufficient to name the D gene. The source is a female donor in good health, enrolled as a control in a pregnancy study. The source was CD8+ T cells from peripheral blood mononuclear cells, collected in the third trimester of pregnancy. At the DNA level, the sequence is TGTGCCAGCAGTGAAGCGATGGAGGGTCCTGGCTACACCTTC. Translated, it reads CASSEAMEGPGYTF.